The 19 T cell receptor beta chains below come from one sample, sequenced in a study of blood T cell repertoires in COVID-19. Profiled with immunoSEQ multiplex PCR; TCRdb holds only in-frame clones, not every one. The data hold roughly 230,000 clones, with roughly 81% observed a single time. Sample: peripheral blood. The receptors here all came from a man between 35 and 55 years old with acute or convalescent COVID-19.

The gene calls are TRBV5-1 and TRBJ1-3; D is ambiguous. V was pared by 4 bases and J by 4 bases, with 12 bases between. Looked up from germline, CDR1 is SGHRS and CDR2 is YFSETQ. The CDR3 covers 14 residues. In nucleotides, the CDR3 is TGCGCCAGCAGCCCAGCGGGTGACGGAAACACCATATATTTT. It codes for CASSPAGDGNTIYF. The full variable domain, in which reference TRBV5-1 and TRBJ1-3 provide the parts outside the CDR3, is KAGVTQTPRYLIKTRGQQVTLSCSPISGHRSVSWYQQTPGQGLQFLFEYFSETQRNKGNFPGRFSGRQFSNSRSEMNVSTLELGDSALYLCASSPAGDGNTIYFGEGSWLTVV.

The table lists this clone with a few counts. V is TRBV11-2 and J is TRBJ1-4; TRBD1 matches at 7 bases. The CDR3 is made up of 16 amino acids. V shed 5 bases, J shed 4 bases, and the junction held 10 bases outside the gene matches. Looked up from germline, CDR1 is SGHAT and CDR2 is FQNNGV. The CDR3 protein is CASSLQGLTINEKLFF. CDR3 DNA sequence: TGTGCCAGCAGCCTACAGGGGTTGACTATTAATGAAAAACTGTTTTTT.

This clone was recorded once. This sequence joins TRBV15 and TRBJ2-5, with 8 nucleotides matching TRBD2. The length of the CDR3 is 13 residues. Looked up from germline, CDR1 is LNHNV and CDR2 is YYDKDF (reference sequence). With V trimmed by 5 bases and J by 5 bases, 4 bases remained unmatched. The CDR3 spells CATSRGGWETQYF. Written as DNA, the CDR3 is TGTGCCACCAGCCGGGGGGGGTGGGAGACCCAGTACTTC. Supplemented by reference TRBV15 and TRBJ2-5, the full variable domain reads DAMVIQNPRYQVTQFGKPVTLSCSQTLNHNVMYWYQQKSSQAPKLLFHYYDKDFNNEADTPDNFQSRRPNTSFCFLDIRSPGLGDTAMYLCATSRGGWETQYFGPGTRLLVL.

The V and J genes are TRBV5-8 and TRBJ1-3; a weak D match, TRBD1 (5 bases). Per the germline V gene, CDR1 is SGHTS and CDR2 is YDEGEE. The CDR3 has 14 amino acids. The V end lost 4 bases, the J end lost 1 base, and 9 bases lay between the germline ends. CDR3 coding DNA: TGTGCCAGCAGCAGAGGGACTTCTGGAAACACCATATATTTT. Its protein product is CASSRGTSGNTIYF.

This sequence joins TRBV7-9 and TRBJ1-6; tentatively, D is TRBD1 (6 bases). CDR1 and CDR2 from the germline V gene are SEHNR and FQNEAQ (reference sequence). The V end lost 5 bases, the J end lost 10 bases, and 12 bases lay between the germline ends. CDR3 size: 13 residues. CDR3 residues: CASSPGEESPLHF. The CDR3, as DNA: TGTGCCAGCAGCCCAGGGGAAGAATCACCCCTCCACTTT.

A single count supports this clone. The chain uses TRBV6-2 or TRBV6-3 and TRBJ2-5; TRBD1 aligns across 7 bases. Germline CDR1 is MNHEY and CDR2 is SVGEGT. Trimming cost V 5 bases and J 5 bases; bases outside gene matches: 8. The CDR3 totals 14 residues. The CDR3 DNA reads TGTGCCAGCAGTCCAGGACAGGCCCGGGAGACCCAGTACTTC. As protein: CASSPGQARETQYF.

This clone was observed a handful of times. Here the CDR3 reads CASSQMQKGDTEAFF. CDR3 sequence (DNA): TGCGCCAGCAGCCAAATGCAGAAGGGGGACACTGAAGCTTTCTTT. The chain carries TRBV4-3 and TRBJ1-1, with D possibly matching TRBD1 (6 bases). The germline V gene has CDR1 LGHNA and CDR2 YSLEER. The CDR3 has 15 residues. Trimming took 2 bases from V and 3 from J, leaving 13 bases between them.

The chain couples TRBV15 to TRBJ2-4; 7 nucleotides match TRBD1. Germline assignment: CDR1 LNHNV and CDR2 YYDKDF (reference sequence). This CDR3 contains 18 residues. V shed 5 bases, J shed 2 bases, and the junction held 15 bases outside the gene matches. The CDR3 sequence: CATSDGYRGSETKNIQYF. The CDR3, as DNA: TGTGCCACCAGCGATGGGTACAGGGGTTCTGAGACCAAAAACATTCAGTACTTC.

V usage is TRBV7-2 and J usage is TRBJ1-2; D is perhaps TRBD1 (5 bases). Germline V CDR1 and CDR2: SGHTA, FQGNSA. The CDR3 is made up of 13 amino acids. Trimming removed 5 bases at V and 8 bases at J, with 15 bases between. Here the CDR3 reads CASSLGGLGGYTF. The CDR3 bases are TGTGCCAGCAGCCTGGGGGGTCTAGGCGGCTACACCTTC.

The chain has TRBV11-3 and TRBJ2-5; D may be TRBD2 (6 bases). CDR1 SGHNT and CDR2 YENEEA come from the germline V gene. CDR3 size: 14 residues. V gave up 5 bases and J gave up 0 bases, with 10 bases separating them. The CDR3 reads CASSPSGYQETQYF. CDR3 sequence (DNA): TGTGCCAGCAGCCCGAGCGGGTACCAAGAGACCCAGTACTTC. The whole variable domain, filled in from reference TRBV11-3 and TRBJ2-5, reads EAGVVQSPRYKIIEKKQPVAFWCNPISGHNTLYWYLQNLGQGPELLIRYENEEAVDDSQLPKDRFSAERLKGVDSTLKIQPAELGDSAVYLCASSPSGYQETQYFGPGTRLLVL.

The chain couples TRBV6-5 to TRBJ1-2, with 7 positions matching TRBD1. Trimming removed 8 bases from V and 5 bases from J; junction bases left unmatched: 14. CDR1 is MNHEY, CDR2 SVGAGI, per germline. The CDR3 has 15 residues. The CDR3 coding sequence is TGTGCCAGCCAAAGGGACAGCAAGAACGATTATGGCTACACCTTC. Encoded protein: CASQRDSKNDYGYTF.

The chain combines TRBV2 with TRBJ1-2; no reliable D call. The germline CDR1 and CDR2 sequences are SNHLY and FYNNEI. This CDR3 is built from 14 residues. V lost 6 bases, J lost 7 bases, and 18 bases lay in between. CDR3 protein: CASRVSRTSGGYTF. The CDR3 DNA reads TGTGCCAGCAGGGTGAGCCGAACCTCAGGTGGCTACACCTTC.

This clone was counted once. This chain links TRBV30 with TRBJ2-2; 16 bases are shared with TRBD2. V shed 5 bases, J shed 5 bases, and the junction held 5 bases outside the gene matches. The CDR3 has 16 residues. Germline V CDR1 and CDR2: GTSNPN, SVGIG (reference sequence). CDR3 in amino acids: CAWLGLAGGRTGELFF. In DNA form, the CDR3 reads TGTGCCTGGCTGGGACTAGCGGGGGGGCGGACCGGGGAGCTGTTTTTT.

This sequence joins TRBV10-3 and TRBJ1-2, with 11 bases fitting TRBD1. The CDR3 loop spans 16 amino acids. Germline CDR1 ENHRY, CDR2 SYGVKD. V was pared by 10 bases and J by 3 bases, with 13 bases of the junction left unmatched. The CDR3 region has the DNA TGTGCCACCCGAGCCGGACAGGGGGCACAGGACTATGGCTACACCTTC. Translating it yields CATRAGQGAQDYGYTF.

A few counts support this clone. J is TRBJ1-3 and V is TRBV3-1 (or the pseudogene TRBV3-2), with 7 nucleotides matching TRBD1. Trimming removed 1 base from V and 2 bases from J; junction bases left unmatched: 2. CDR3 length: 15 amino acids. Germline loops: CDR1 LGHDT, CDR2 YNNKEL (reference sequence). The CDR3 DNA reads TGTGCCAGCAGCCAAGGGCAGGGGGCTGGAAACACCATATATTTT. This sequence encodes CASSQGQGAGNTIYF.

This clone was observed once. The chain recombines TRBV29-1 with TRBJ1-1, with 7 bases lining up with TRBD1. CDR1 is SQVTM, CDR2 ANQGSEA, per germline. The ends lost 6 bases at V and 0 bases at J; junction bases unmatched: 10. This CDR3 has 15 amino acids. The CDR3 bases are TGCAGCGTAGACCCATCCGGGACAGTGAACACTGAAGCTTTCTTT. Amino acid sequence: CSVDPSGTVNTEAFF.

The chain carries TRBV4-1 and TRBJ1-6; TRBD1 agrees at 7 bases. Germline trimming cut 0 bases from V and 9 bases from J; bases unmatched to any gene: 5. The CDR3 length is 15 residues. In germline, CDR1 is MGHRA, CDR2 YSYEKL. CDR3 residues: CASSQEGNRGSPLHF. The CDR3 DNA is TGCGCCAGCAGCCAAGAAGGAAACAGGGGTTCACCCCTCCACTTT.

The V gene is TRBV6-5, the J gene TRBJ1-2; no clear D. Germline lookup yields CDR1 MNHEY and CDR2 SVGAGI. The CDR3 totals 12 residues. V was trimmed by 7 bases and J by 5 bases, leaving 11 bases between them. For the CDR3, the DNA is TGTGCCAGCACACCGGACTATTATGGCTACACCTTC. Amino acid sequence: CASTPDYYGYTF.

The chain has TRBV7-8 and TRBJ2-2, with 11 bases aligning to TRBD1. This CDR3 is 16 amino acids long. Germline CDR1 SGHVS, CDR2 FQNEAQ. V dropped 5 bases and J dropped 8; count of bases not matched to a gene: 10. CDR3 loop: CASSTAGTGGRGELFF. The CDR3 region has the DNA TGTGCCAGCAGCACCGCCGGGACAGGGGGACGGGGGGAGCTGTTTTTT.